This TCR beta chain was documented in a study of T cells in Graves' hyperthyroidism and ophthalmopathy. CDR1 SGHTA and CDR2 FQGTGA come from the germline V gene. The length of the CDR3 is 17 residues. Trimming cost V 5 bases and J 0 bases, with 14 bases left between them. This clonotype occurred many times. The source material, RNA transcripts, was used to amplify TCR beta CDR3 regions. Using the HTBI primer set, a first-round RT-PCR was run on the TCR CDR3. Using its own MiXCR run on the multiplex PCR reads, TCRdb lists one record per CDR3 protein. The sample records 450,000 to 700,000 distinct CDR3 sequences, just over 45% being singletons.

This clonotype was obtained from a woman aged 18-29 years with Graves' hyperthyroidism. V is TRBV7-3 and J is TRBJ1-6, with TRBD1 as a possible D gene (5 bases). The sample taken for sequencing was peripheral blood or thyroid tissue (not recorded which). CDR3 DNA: TGTGCCAGCAGCGAGACGGGACTGAGCTCCTATAATTCACCCCTCCACTTT. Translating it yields CASSETGLSSYNSPLHF.